Listed below are T cell receptor beta chains from one sample, sequenced in a study of OX40 agonist ivuxolimab in advanced cancers. TCRdb keeps only in-frame clones here, not all; method: immunoSEQ multiplex PCR. The data show about 41,000 clones, with 84% seen just once and 2.6% held by the top ten. This specimen consisted of CD4+ or CD8+ T cells sorted from blood, obtained in a trial of the OX40 agonist ivuxolimab. Every receptor here comes from an adult with an advanced solid tumor such as melanoma, head and neck, liver or kidney cancer. The CDR3 runs from the conserved cysteine through the conserved F or W. D genes are given only for firm matches. Rows may omit the clone size; those that give it use once, few, many or a size class.

>few|.|TRBJ1-5|TRBV4-3
CASIGGQPQHF
TGCGCCAGCATTGGCGGTCAGCCCCAGCATTTT
>.|.|TRBJ2-1|TRBV5-1
CASSLGLQLRLGRRGNEQFF
TGCGCCAGCAGCTTGGGGTTGCAGTTGCGTCTCGGGAGAAGGGGTAATGAGCAGTTCTTC
>.|.|TRBJ2-1|TRBV19
CASSIVRNLYNEQFF
TGTGCCAGTAGTATCGTGCGCAACCTGTACAATGAGCAGTTCTTC
>.|TRBD2|TRBJ2-1|TRBV18
CASSPRLAGARDSYNEQFF
TGTGCCAGCTCACCTCGACTAGCGGGGGCCCGAGATTCCTACAATGAGCAGTTCTTC
>.|TRBD2|TRBJ2-7|TRBV9
CASSAGRGRNYEQYF
TGTGCCAGCAGCGCTGGGAGGGGACGCAACTACGAGCAGTACTTC
>.|.|TRBJ2-2|TRBV27
CASWGRRGPGELFF
TGTGCCAGCTGGGGACGCAGGGGCCCCGGGGAGCTGTTTTTT
>.|TRBD1|TRBJ2-7|TRBV7-7
CASSLGTGKTYEQYF
TGTGCCAGCAGCTTAGGGACAGGGAAGACCTACGAGCAGTACTTC
>.|.|TRBJ2-7|TRBV19
CASSDRSYEQYF
TGTGCCAGTAGTGACAGATCCTACGAGCAGTACTTC
>.|.|TRBJ1-3|TRBV7-9
CASSSYRGNTIYF
TGTGCCAGCAGCTCCTACAGGGGAAACACCATATATTTT
>.|.|TRBJ1-1|TRBV9
CASSPGQIMNTEAFF
TGTGCCAGCAGCCCTGGACAAATCATGAACACTGAAGCTTTCTTT
>.|.|TRBJ2-7|TRBV7-2
CASSRTVYEQYF
TGTGCCAGCAGCCGGACCGTTTACGAGCAGTACTTC
>.|.|TRBJ1-4|TRBV7-8
CATREEYSTNEKLFF
TGTGCCACGCGGGAGGAATACTCAACTAATGAAAAACTGTTTTTT
>.|.|TRBJ2-4|TRBV28
CASSSPSPAKNIQYF
TGTGCCAGCAGTTCCCCGAGCCCTGCCAAAAACATTCAGTACTTC
>few|TRBD1|TRBJ1-5|TRBV5-1
CASSLAPGGHSNQPQHF
TGCGCCAGCAGCTTGGCTCCAGGGGGCCATAGCAATCAGCCCCAGCATTTT
>.|TRBD1|TRBJ1-2|TRBV9
CASSVRDRGAGGYGYTF
TGTGCCAGCAGCGTACGGGACAGGGGCGCCGGTGGCTATGGCTACACCTTC
>.|TRBD1|TRBJ1-1|TRBV5-1
CASKYKTGGLTEAFF
TGCGCCAGCAAATATAAGACAGGGGGTTTGACTGAAGCTTTCTTT
>.|.|TRBJ1-2|TRBV14
CASRGRSSRDGGYTF
TGTGCCAGCCGGGGGAGGTCGTCGCGGGATGGCGGCTACACCTTC
>.|.|TRBJ1-1|TRBV5-1
CASSLGQVRMNTEAFF
TGCGCCAGCAGCTTGGGACAGGTTAGAATGAACACTGAAGCTTTCTTT
>.|TRBD1|TRBJ1-5|TRBV15
CATRQGSNQPQHF
TGTGCCACCAGACAGGGGAGCAATCAGCCCCAGCATTTT
>.|TRBD1|TRBJ1-6|TRBV9
CASSDDGTAYNSPLHF
TGTGCCAGCAGCGATGACGGGACAGCGTATAATTCACCCCTCCACTTT
>.|.|TRBJ2-4|TRBV2
CASSEEGRGAKNIQYF
TGTGCCAGCAGTGAAGAGGGCAGGGGCGCAAAAAACATTCAGTACTTC
>.|.|TRBJ1-4|TRBV5-1
CASSFNEKLFF
TGCGCCAGCAGCTTCAATGAAAAACTGTTTTTT
>.|TRBD2|TRBJ2-3|TRBV5-1
CASSTPNLAGGSDTQYF
TGCGCCAGCAGCACCCCTAACCTAGCGGGGGGATCAGATACGCAGTATTTT
>.|.|TRBJ1-6|TRBV7-2
CASSLRSSYNSPLHF
TGTGCCAGCAGCCTAAGGAGCTCCTATAATTCACCCCTCCACTTT
>.|.|TRBJ2-3|TRBV19
CASSMGFERSTDTQYF
TGTGCCAGTAGTATGGGGTTCGAGCGGAGCACAGATACGCAGTATTTT
>.|.|TRBJ2-1|TRBV4-2
CASSQTLLGNEQFF
TGTGCCAGCAGCCAAACCCTACTAGGCAATGAGCAGTTCTTC
>.|.|TRBJ1-2|TRBV7-6
CASSQGEGYGYTF
TGTGCCAGCAGCCAGGGAGAGGGCTATGGCTACACCTTC
>.|.|TRBJ2-7|TRBV14
CASREAATYEQYF
TGTGCCAGCAGAGAAGCAGCGACCTACGAGCAGTACTTC
>.|TRBD2|TRBJ2-1|TRBV27
CASSHGTSGYNEQFF
TGTGCCAGCAGTCACGGGACTAGCGGTTACAATGAGCAGTTCTTC
>.|.|TRBJ2-5|TRBV5-1
CASSSRTGRGETQYF
TGCGCCAGCAGCTCACGGACAGGGAGGGGAGAGACCCAGTACTTC
>.|.|TRBJ1-1|TRBV5-1
CASRVDSRMNTEAFF
TGCGCCAGCAGGGTGGACAGCCGAATGAACACTGAAGCTTTCTTT
>.|TRBD1|TRBJ1-6|TRBV27
CASSSMTGVNSPLHF
TGTGCCAGCAGTTCGATGACAGGGGTTAATTCACCCCTCCACTTT
>.|.|TRBJ2-5|TRBV4-1
CASSQGAGRETQYF
TGCGCCAGCAGCCAAGGGGCAGGGCGGGAGACCCAGTACTTC
>.|.|TRBJ1-6|TRBV12-5
CASGLEGDWGGSPLHF
TGTGCTAGTGGTTTGGAGGGGGACTGGGGTGGATCACCCCTCCACTTT
>.|.|TRBJ1-1|TRBV7-9
CVSSLAVGWTEAFF
TGTGTCAGCAGCTTAGCGGTCGGTTGGACTGAAGCTTTCTTT
>.|.|TRBJ2-5|TRBV27
CASRAQGGGRETQYF
TGTGCCAGCCGAGCCCAAGGGGGTGGGCGAGAGACCCAGTACTTC
>.|TRBD1|TRBJ1-5|TRBV6-1
CASSTGGIGNQPQHF
TGTGCCAGCAGTACAGGGGGCATTGGCAATCAGCCCCAGCATTTT
>.|.|TRBJ1-5|TRBV7-9
CASSPPGAEGQPQHF
TGTGCCAGCAGCCCGCCGGGAGCGGAAGGTCAGCCCCAGCATTTT
>.|.|TRBJ1-5|TRBV21-1
CASSPTGGTSIRGGNQPQHF
TGTGCCAGCAGCCCCACAGGGGGGACGAGTATAAGGGGGGGCAATCAGCCCCAGCATTTT
>.|.|TRBJ2-1|TRBV2
CASSAGDEQFF
TGTGCCAGCAGTGCAGGCGATGAGCAGTTCTTC
>.|.|TRBJ2-3|TRBV10-2
CASSDTGRGSDTQYF
TGCGCCAGCAGTGATACAGGGCGGGGGTCAGATACGCAGTATTTT